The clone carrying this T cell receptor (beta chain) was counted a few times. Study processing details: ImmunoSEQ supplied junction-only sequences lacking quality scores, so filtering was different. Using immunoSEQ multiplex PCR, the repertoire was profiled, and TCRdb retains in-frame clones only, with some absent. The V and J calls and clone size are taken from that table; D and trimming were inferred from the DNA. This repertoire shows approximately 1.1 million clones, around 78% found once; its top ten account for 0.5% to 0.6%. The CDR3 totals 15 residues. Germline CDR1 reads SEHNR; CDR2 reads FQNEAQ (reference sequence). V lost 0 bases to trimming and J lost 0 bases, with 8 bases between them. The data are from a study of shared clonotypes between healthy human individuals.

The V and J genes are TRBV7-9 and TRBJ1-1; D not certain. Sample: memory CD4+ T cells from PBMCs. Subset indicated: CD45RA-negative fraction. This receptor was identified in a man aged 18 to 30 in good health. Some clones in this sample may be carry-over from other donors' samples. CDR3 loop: CASSLAYQVNTEAFF. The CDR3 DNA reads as TGTGCCAGCAGCTTAGCGTACCAGGTGAACACTGAAGCTTTCTTT.